This T cell receptor (beta chain) was captured by sequencing in a study of cytomegalovirus exposure and HLA in healthy donors. The study, taken as a whole, reports: Per published accounts, TCR beta sequences correctly predicted the HLA-A and HLA-B alleles of most subjects. Highest at DRB1 and lowest at HLA-C, TCR association rates differed among HLA loci in a later analysis. A later analysis by the authors found several of the most significant clusters apparently linked to common viral pathogens.

The CDR3 has 17 amino acids. Germline CDR1 is SNHLY and CDR2 is FYNNEI. The J segment lost 4 bases and the V segment lost 5 bases, leaving 12 bases of the junction unmatched. Details on this clone: What it binds is unknown.

The primer mix had 60 Vbeta and 13 Jbeta primers. Repertoires were generated with immunoSEQ multiplex PCR, while TCRdb's copy carries only in-frame clones and drops some. The profile shows 100,000 to 150,000 clones, about 79% of them singletons. The chain recombines TRBV2 with TRBJ2-7; 12 nucleotides match TRBD2. What was sequenced was PBMCs. The clonotype originates from a female donor in good health and CMV-seropositive. DNA for the CDR3: TGTGCCAGCAGTCCGGCTCCCGGACTAGCGGGGCAGTACGAGCAGTACTTC. This gives the protein CASSPAPGLAGQYEQYF. The full variable domain, its missing parts supplied by reference TRBV2 and TRBJ2-7, is EPEVTQTPSHQVTQMGQEVILRCVPISNHLYFYWYRQILGQKVEFLVSFYNNEISEKSEIFDDQFSVERPDGSNFTLKIRSTKLEDSAMYFCASSPAPGLAGQYEQYFGPGTRLTVT.